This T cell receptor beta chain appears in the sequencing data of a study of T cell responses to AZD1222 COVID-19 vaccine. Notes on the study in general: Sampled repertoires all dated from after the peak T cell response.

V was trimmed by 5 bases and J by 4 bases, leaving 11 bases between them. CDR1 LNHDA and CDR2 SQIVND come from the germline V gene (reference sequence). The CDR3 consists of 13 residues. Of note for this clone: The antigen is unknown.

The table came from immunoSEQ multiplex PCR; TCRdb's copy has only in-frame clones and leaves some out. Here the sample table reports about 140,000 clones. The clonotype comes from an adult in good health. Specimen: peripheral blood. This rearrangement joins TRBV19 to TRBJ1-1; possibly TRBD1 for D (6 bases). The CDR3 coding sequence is TGTGCCAGTAGTTCCCAGACAGGCACTGAAGCTTTCTTT. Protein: CASSSQTGTEAFF.